The 27 T cell receptor beta chains given below trace back to one sample, sequenced in a study of T cells after yellow fever vaccination. TCRdb recomputed calls from the 5' RACE reads with MiXCR, one row per CDR3 protein. The sample lists approximately 600,000 distinct CDR3 sequences; over 9% were seen once. Source: PBMCs, taken on the day of the yellow fever booster vaccination. The receptors originated from a man aged 30 to 39 who received the YFV17D yellow fever vaccine.

This clonotype was counted at least ten times. V usage is TRBV7-9 and J usage is TRBJ2-2; D remains ambiguous. The V gene lost 6 bases and the J gene lost 8 bases, with 10 bases spanning the gap. Germline CDR1 SEHNR, CDR2 FQNEAQ (reference sequence). This CDR3 comprises 12 residues. CDR3 sequence reads: CASSFRPGELFF. CDR3 DNA sequence: TGTGCCAGCAGTTTCAGGCCGGGGGAGCTGTTTTTT.

The rearrangement uses TRBV5-4 and TRBJ2-1; 8 nucleotides match TRBD2. V gave up 0 bases and J gave up 10 bases; unmatched junction bases: 18. This CDR3 is 18 amino acids long. CDR1 SGHNT and CDR2 YYREEE come from the germline V gene (reference sequence). The CDR3 coding sequence is TGTGCCAGCAGCTTGGCCGCTTCTCGGGCGGGAGGCTCTAGCGAGCAGTTCTTC. Its protein is CASSLAASRAGGSSEQFF.

This clonotype was seen more than once but under ten times. The chain links TRBV7-9 to TRBJ1-1, with D unclear. This CDR3 is built from 14 residues. CDR1 is SEHNR and CDR2 is FQNEAQ in the germline V gene (reference sequence). V was shortened by 1 base and J by 4 bases, with 10 bases between the two germline ends. DNA of the CDR3: TGTGCCAGCAGCTTAGAGGTAGCAGCCACTGAAGCTTTCTTT. It yields the protein CASSLEVAATEAFF. Full variable domain (rest looked up from reference TRBV7-9 and TRBJ1-1): DTGVSQNPRHKITKRGQNVTFRCDPISEHNRLYWYRQTLGQGPEFLTYFQNEAQLEKSRLLSDRFSAERPKGSFSTLEIQRTEQGDSAMYLCASSLEVAATEAFFGQGTRLTVV.

This clonotype was found a few times. This rearrangement joins TRBV12-3 or TRBV12-4 to TRBJ2-3; 7 bases match TRBD1. V lost 3 bases, J lost 10 bases, and 7 bases stayed unmatched. CDR3 size: 13 residues. CDR3 in DNA: TGTGCCAGCAGTTTTCGAACAGGGGCAGCGCAGTATTTT. This gives the protein CASSFRTGAAQYF.

The gene calls are TRBV2 and TRBJ2-6, with 14 bases matching TRBD2. J gave up 3 bases and V 4 bases, and 8 bases lay outside the gene matches. The CDR3 has 19 residues. Germline values: CDR1 SNHLY, CDR2 FYNNEI. In DNA form, the CDR3 reads TGTGCCAGCAGTGCAAACCGACTAGCGGGAGGGGTTGGGGCCAACGTCCTGACTTTC. Its protein is CASSANRLAGGVGANVLTF.

The V call is TRBV20-1, the J call TRBJ2-3; D remains ambiguous. Trimming removed 4 bases from V and 4 bases from J, with 3 bases in between. Per the germline V gene, CDR1 is DFQATT and CDR2 is SNEGSKA (reference sequence). CDR3 size: 10 residues. CDR3 region: CSATSDTQYF. CDR3 DNA: TGCAGTGCTACATCAGATACGCAGTATTTT.

This clonotype was counted only a few times. The V and J genes are TRBV2 and TRBJ1-2, with 7 bases identical to TRBD1. CDR3 length: 14 amino acids. Trimming at V came to 3 bases and at J to 5 bases, leaving 6 bases not matched to a gene. Per germline, CDR1 SNHLY and CDR2 FYNNEI. CDR3 coding DNA: TGTGCCAGCAGTGACATTTGGGACAGATATGGCTACACCTTC. This encodes CASSDIWDRYGYTF.

This sequence joins TRBV5-1 and TRBJ2-6, with D unclear. Deletions cut 0 bases from V and 0 bases from J, with 4 bases between. Looked up from germline, CDR1 is SGHRS and CDR2 is YFSETQ. The CDR3 has 15 amino acids. The CDR3, as DNA: TGCGCCAGCAGCTTGGATTACTCTGGGGCCAACGTCCTGACTTTC. Translation: CASSLDYSGANVLTF.

This clonotype occurred a few times. The chain joins TRBV6-1 to TRBJ2-5, with D tentatively TRBD1 or TRBD2 (5 bases each). The CDR3 totals 12 residues. Germline assignment: CDR1 MNHNS and CDR2 SASEGT. With 3 bases removed from V and 11 bases from J, the gap between germline ends came to 13 bases. DNA for the CDR3: TGTGCCAGCAGTGATGGGGGAGAGATTCAGTACTTC. Protein: CASSDGGEIQYF.

V is TRBV10-3 and J is TRBJ1-2, with D maybe TRBD1 (5 bases). Germline lookup yields CDR1 ENHRY and CDR2 SYGVKD. Trimming shortened V by 4 bases and J by 4 bases, and 16 bases separated the two germline ends. CDR3 length equals 15 residues. For the CDR3, the DNA is TGTGCCATCAGTGGCGTTATAGGGGTAGGCTATGGCTACACCTTC. Protein product: CAISGVIGVGYGYTF.

This clonotype was counted ten times or more. This rearrangement joins TRBV7-2 to TRBJ2-2; 11 bases align to TRBD2. The CDR3 loop spans 16 amino acids. Germline V gene lookup returns CDR1 SGHTA and CDR2 FQGNSA. Losses at the gene ends were 5 bases for V and 8 bases for J; bases not matched to a gene: 10. CDR3 protein: CASSLHQTSGSGELFF. The CDR3 coding sequence is TGTGCCAGCAGCCTACACCAAACTAGCGGGAGTGGGGAGCTGTTTTTT.

This clonotype was seen only a few times. V usage is TRBV12-3 or TRBV12-4 and J usage is TRBJ1-1, with D perhaps TRBD1 (6 bases). V lost 5 bases and J lost 1, with 11 bases in between. This CDR3 spans 14 amino acids. The CDR3 nucleotides read TGTGCCAGCAGTCCCCAGGACAGGAACACTGAAGCTTTCTTT. It specifies CASSPQDRNTEAFF.

This clonotype has just a few counts. The chain combines TRBV2 with TRBJ1-5; 8 bases match TRBD1. The trim removed 2 bases at V and 2 bases at J, leaving 2 bases unmatched. This CDR3 comprises 15 residues. CDR1 SNHLY and CDR2 FYNNEI come from the germline V gene. Written as DNA, the CDR3 is TGTGCCAGCAGTGAACCGGGACAGGGCAATCAGCCCCAGCATTTT. Residues: CASSEPGQGNQPQHF.

The V gene is TRBV15, the J gene TRBJ2-1, with 10 nucleotides matching TRBD2. J was trimmed by 8 bases and V by 3 bases; bases with no gene match: 7. CDR1 and CDR2 (germline): LNHNV, YYDKDF (reference sequence). The CDR3 contains 15 residues. The DNA of the CDR3 is TGTGCCACCAGCAGCGGGACTAGCGAACGAGATGAGCAGTTCTTC. Amino acids: CATSSGTSERDEQFF.

This clonotype was seen a few times. The chain recombines TRBV28 with TRBJ1-5, with TRBD1 identical over 9 bases. V gave up 2 bases and J gave up 6 bases; unmatched junction bases: 5. The germline V gene encodes CDR1 MDHEN and CDR2 SYDVKM. The CDR3 sequence is 15 residues long. CDR3: CASSLGTGNPQPQHF. For the CDR3, the DNA is TGTGCCAGCAGTTTAGGGACAGGGAACCCTCAGCCCCAGCATTTT.

The table lists this clonotype with a few counts. This chain links TRBV4-3 with TRBJ2-2; possible D gene TRBD1, 5 bases. Looked up from germline, CDR1 is LGHNA and CDR2 is YSLEER. The V end lost 5 bases, the J end lost 3 bases, and 10 bases lay between the germline ends. The CDR3 is 14 residues long. In DNA form, the CDR3 reads TGCGCCAGCAGCAGGGCAGGGTACACCGGGGAGCTGTTTTTT. Protein sequence: CASSRAGYTGELFF.

This clonotype was recorded at least ten times. One end of the junction fails to match germline, which may point to a read error. The CDR3 DNA follows: TGCGCCAGCAGGATCGCGGGAGGGCGTAATGAGCAGTTCTTC. As protein: CASRIAGGRNEQFF. The gene calls are TRBV6-1 and TRBJ2-1; 9 nucleotides align to TRBD2. Germline CDR1 reads MNHNS; CDR2 reads SASEGT. CDR3 length: 14 amino acids.

This sequence joins TRBV14 and TRBJ2-7; D possibly corresponds to TRBD1 (5 bases). CDR1 and CDR2 from the germline V gene are SGHDN and FVKESK. V was pared by 4 bases and J by 7 bases, with 8 bases between. The CDR3 is 11 amino acids. In DNA form, the CDR3 reads TGTGCCAGCAGCCCCCGGACAGAGCAGTACTTC. Protein product: CASSPRTEQYF. The full variable domain, completed using reference TRBV14 and TRBJ2-7, is EAGVTQFPSHSVIEKGQTVTLRCDPISGHDNLYWYRRVMGKEIKFLLHFVKESKQDESGMPNNRFLAERTGGTYSTLKVQPAELEDSGVYFCASSPRTEQYFGPGTRLTVT.

This clonotype has at least ten counts. CDR3 DNA: TGCGCCAGCAGCCGGTCTGACTACGAGCAGTACTTC. This encodes CASSRSDYEQYF. This chain joins TRBV5-1 and TRBJ2-7; unclear D gene. Germline assignment: CDR1 SGHRS and CDR2 YFSETQ. With 4 bases removed from V and 3 bases from J, the gap between germline ends came to 8 bases. The CDR3 consists of 12 residues.

This clonotype has a count of ten or more. The V call is TRBV10-3, the J call TRBJ2-4, with D hard to call. The V end was cut by 2 bases, the J end by 1 base, with 3 bases between. The germline V gene has CDR1 ENHRY and CDR2 SYGVKD. The CDR3 totals 13 residues. The chain's CDR3 is CAISEGAKNIQYF. CDR3 bases: TGTGCCATCAGTGAGGGGGCCAAAAACATTCAGTACTTC.

The CDR3 here is CAWSVGNEQYF. The CDR3 coding sequence is TGTGCCTGGAGTGTGGGCAACGAGCAGTACTTC. The V gene is TRBV30, the J gene TRBJ2-7; no definite D call. V lost 0 bases and J 5 bases, leaving 5 bases between the germline ends. Germline V gene data show CDR1 as GTSNPN and CDR2 as SVGIG (reference sequence). CDR3 length: 11 residues.

This clonotype was counted a few times. This chain links TRBV25-1 with TRBJ1-3, with a possible D match to TRBD1 (5 bases). Per the germline V gene, CDR1 is MGHDK and CDR2 is SYGVNS. CDR3 size: 14 residues. V was trimmed by 3 bases and J by 0 bases, leaving 6 bases between them. CDR3 region: CASSEDNSGNTIYF. The CDR3 DNA follows: TGTGCCAGCAGTGAGGACAACTCTGGAAACACCATATATTTT.

In DNA form, the CDR3 reads TGCGCCAGCAGCTTGAATTTGGGACTTAGCTGGAAGACCCAGTACTTC. Protein sequence: CASSLNLGLSWKTQYF. The chain carries TRBV5-1 and TRBJ2-5, with a tentative D call TRBD2 (6 bases). The CDR3 consists of 16 residues. CDR1 and CDR2 from the germline V gene are SGHRS and YFSETQ. The V end was cut by 1 base, the J end by 6 bases, with 19 bases between.

This clonotype came up a few times. This sequence joins TRBV5-6 and TRBJ2-4; tentatively, D is TRBD2 (7 bases). Germline loops: CDR1 SGHDT, CDR2 YYEEEE. This CDR3 region has 16 residues. Trimming shortened V by 2 bases and J by 4 bases, and 16 bases separated the two germline ends. CDR3: CASSFPGEGEKNIQYF. The CDR3, as DNA: TGTGCCAGCAGCTTCCCCGGGGAGGGGGAAAAAAACATTCAGTACTTC.

This clonotype was observed a handful of times. The chain is built from TRBV4-2 and TRBJ2-1; 9 nucleotides agree with TRBD2. V dropped 0 bases and J dropped 0; count of bases not matched to a gene: 9. Germline CDR1 reads LGHNA; CDR2 reads YNFKEQ. This CDR3 is built from 19 residues. The CDR3 protein is CASSQEWTSATNSYNEQFF. The CDR3 nucleotides are TGTGCCAGCAGCCAAGAATGGACTAGCGCAACTAACTCCTACAATGAGCAGTTCTTC.

This clonotype appeared a few times. J is TRBJ2-1 and V is TRBV28; 7 positions agree with TRBD2. The CDR3 is 14 residues long. Per germline, CDR1 MDHEN and CDR2 SYDVKM. The V and J ends lost 5 bases and 7 bases, in that order; junction bases with no gene match: 8. DNA of the CDR3: TGTGCCAGCAGTCCAAGCGGGGAGGGTAATGAGCAGTTCTTC. It specifies CASSPSGEGNEQFF.

The V and J genes are TRBV7-2 and TRBJ2-3; 7 bases are shared with TRBD2. After removal of 5 bases from V and 4 bases from J, the junction contained 15 bases not matched to a gene. Looked up from germline, CDR1 is SGHTA and CDR2 is FQGNSA. The CDR3 has 17 residues. The CDR3 region is CASSRKSRESWADTQYF. The CDR3 DNA sequence: TGTGCCAGCAGCCGCAAGTCGCGGGAGAGTTGGGCAGATACGCAGTATTTT.